Shown below are 27 T cell receptor beta chains from a single sample sequenced in a study of OX40 agonist ivuxolimab in advanced cancers. Sequenced by immunoSEQ multiplex PCR; TCRdb stores in-frame clones only, minus some. Here the sample spans approximately 8,000 clones, more than 65% being singletons. The sequencing used CD4+ or CD8+ T cells sorted from blood, collected in a trial of the OX40 agonist ivuxolimab. The receptors originated from an adult with an advanced solid tumor such as melanoma, head and neck, liver or kidney cancer.

V usage is TRBV7-9 and J usage is TRBJ2-3; 7 bases align to TRBD2. The V gene's germline CDR1 is SEHNR and CDR2 FQNEAQ (reference sequence). The CDR3 has 15 residues. After removal of 1 base from V and 4 bases from J, the junction contained 5 bases not matched to a gene. In nucleotides, the CDR3 is TGTGCCAGCAGCTTAGTATCAGGGAGGGCAGATACGCAGTATTTT. Protein product: CASSLVSGRADTQYF.

The rearrangement links TRBV5-4 to TRBJ2-1; D gene uncertain. The germline V gene encodes CDR1 SGHNT and CDR2 YYREEE (reference sequence). Trimming cost V 2 bases and J 10 bases, with 7 bases left between them. The CDR3 contains 11 residues. CDR3 protein: CASSFGWEQFF. The CDR3 DNA reads TGTGCCAGCAGCTTCGGTTGGGAGCAGTTCTTC.

This chain links TRBV2 with TRBJ1-6, with TRBD1 identical over 7 bases. The V segment lost 7 bases and the J segment 4 bases; nucleotides outside the gene matches: 4. CDR1 is SNHLY, CDR2 FYNNEI, per germline. This CDR3 is 14 amino acids long. DNA of the CDR3: TGTGCCAGCAATCGGGGACAGTATAATTCACCCCTCCACTTT. Translated, it gives CASNRGQYNSPLHF.

J is TRBJ1-5 and V is TRBV5-4, with D maybe TRBD1 (5 bases). The V and J ends lost 4 bases and 1 base respectively, with 9 bases between them. Germline lookup yields CDR1 SGHNT and CDR2 YYREEE (reference sequence). The CDR3 runs 14 residues. The CDR3 here is CASSPRDSNQPQHF. The CDR3 region has the DNA TGTGCCAGCAGCCCTAGGGACAGCAATCAGCCCCAGCATTTT.

This chain joins TRBV5-4 and TRBJ2-3, with TRBD2 matching over 9 bases. V was clipped by 3 bases and J by 3 bases; unmatched bases: 11. Germline V lookup: CDR1 SGHNT, CDR2 YYREEE (reference sequence). The CDR3 has 17 residues. CDR3 protein: CASSSIQRGEETDTQYF. The CDR3 DNA reads TGTGCCAGCAGCTCCATACAGCGGGGGGAAGAAACAGATACGCAGTATTTT.

Written as DNA, the CDR3 is TGCAGCGCCCGGACAGGGAGTCTCGGGATCTATGGCTACACCTTC. It translates to CSARTGSLGIYGYTF. The chain combines TRBV29-1 with TRBJ1-2, with 8 bases fitting TRBD1. The V segment lost 7 bases and the J segment 4 bases; nucleotides outside the gene matches: 14. The germline V gene has CDR1 SQVTM and CDR2 ANQGSEA. This CDR3 is built from 15 residues.

The chain couples TRBV2 to TRBJ1-4; the match to TRBD1 covers 10 bases. This CDR3 has 16 amino acids. Trimming took 6 bases from V and 0 from J; bases not matched to a gene: 4. CDR1 SNHLY and CDR2 FYNNEI come from the germline V gene. The CDR3 loop reads CASSGQGVATNEKLFF. The CDR3 bases are TGTGCCAGCAGCGGACAGGGGGTAGCAACTAATGAAAAACTGTTTTTT.

The chain couples TRBV15 to TRBJ2-7; 9 bases align to TRBD1. Germline CDR1 is LNHNV and CDR2 is YYDKDF (reference sequence). V lost 3 bases, J lost 1 base, and 1 base stayed unmatched. This CDR3 spans 14 amino acids. In DNA form, the CDR3 reads TGTGCCACCAGCAGGGGACAGGGTTCCTACGAGCAGTACTTC. As protein: CATSRGQGSYEQYF.

J is TRBJ2-1 and V is TRBV7-9; a weak D match, TRBD2 (7 bases). CDR3 length: 17 residues. The ends were cut back, 1 base at V and 4 bases at J, with 17 bases in the middle. CDR1 and CDR2 (germline): SEHNR, FQNEAQ (reference sequence). The CDR3 DNA reads as TGTGCCAGCAGCTTAGGAAACCGGGGGGCAAGATACAATGAGCAGTTCTTC. This translates into CASSLGNRGARYNEQFF.

The chain links TRBV7-9 to TRBJ2-7; 8 positions match TRBD1. V shed 3 bases, J shed 2 bases, and the junction held 6 bases outside the gene matches. Germline V gene sequence: CDR1 SEHNR, CDR2 FQNEAQ (reference sequence). The CDR3 runs 15 residues. The CDR3 region is CASSFPDREAYEQYF. The DNA of the CDR3 is TGTGCCAGCAGCTTTCCGGACAGGGAGGCCTACGAGCAGTACTTC.

A few counts support this clone. The chain employs TRBV6-5 and TRBJ2-1; D call uncertain. The CDR3 runs 14 residues. Trimming stripped 5 bases from V and 2 bases from J, with 10 bases between. Germline CDR1 is MNHEY and CDR2 is SVGAGI. CDR3 protein: CASSPSEAYNEQFF. The CDR3, as DNA: TGTGCCAGCAGTCCGAGCGAAGCCTACAATGAGCAGTTCTTC.

This clone was seen just once. The DNA of the CDR3 is TGTGCCAGCAGCGTGGGGACTGAGACCCAGTACTTC. Translated: CASSVGTETQYF. The chain links TRBV7-8 to TRBJ2-5, with D possibly being TRBD2 (6 bases). Germline V gene sequence: CDR1 SGHVS, CDR2 FQNEAQ. V lost 5 bases to trimming and J lost 5 bases, with 9 bases between them. The CDR3 spans 12 residues.

The chain couples TRBV27 to TRBJ1-1; D call uncertain. The CDR3 runs 14 residues. Germline-derived CDR1 and CDR2 are MNHEY and SMNVEV (reference sequence). Between the trimmed V and J ends, which lost 7 bases and 2 bases, there was a span of 14 bases. The CDR3 DNA sequence: TGTGCCAGCACCCTGGGAGCAGGAAACACTGAAGCTTTCTTT. Amino acid sequence: CASTLGAGNTEAFF.

The chain couples TRBV10-3 to TRBJ1-2; 10 nucleotides align to TRBD1. The CDR3 totals 15 residues. CDR1 ENHRY and CDR2 SYGVKD come from the germline V gene. The V and J ends lost 10 bases and 3 bases, in that order; junction bases with no gene match: 11. The CDR3 protein is CATHTGGQGYYGYTF. CDR3 in DNA: TGTGCCACCCATACGGGGGGACAGGGGTACTATGGCTACACCTTC.

The gene calls are TRBV7-8 and TRBJ1-1; possibly TRBD1 for D (5 bases). The germline V gene has CDR1 SGHVS and CDR2 FQNEAQ. The CDR3 consists of 15 residues. Between the trimmed V and J ends, which lost 5 bases and 5 bases, there was a span of 18 bases. The CDR3 loop is CASSARTGTITEAFF. The CDR3 region has the DNA TGTGCCAGCAGCGCTAGAACCGGGACCATTACTGAAGCTTTCTTT.

The V and J genes are TRBV4-1 and TRBJ1-1; D is unresolved. The CDR3 loop spans 12 amino acids. V lost 1 base, J lost 7 bases, and 7 bases lay in between. Looked up from germline, CDR1 is MGHRA and CDR2 is YSYEKL. CDR3: CASSQGASEAFF. The CDR3 DNA follows: TGCGCCAGCAGCCAAGGGGCCAGTGAAGCTTTCTTT.

V usage is TRBV9 and J usage is TRBJ2-5; TRBD2 aligns across 7 bases. The CDR3 totals 16 residues. Germline CDR1 and CDR2: SGDLS and YYNGEE. V trimming: 0 bases; J trimming: 5 bases; junction bases outside the gene matches: 10. CDR3 nucleotide sequence: TGTGCCAGCAGCGTAGATCCAGCGGGGTCAACGGAGACCCAGTACTTC. It specifies CASSVDPAGSTETQYF.

The gene calls are TRBV7-6 and TRBJ2-2; D remains ambiguous. Looked up from germline, CDR1 is SGHVS and CDR2 is FNYEAQ. V lost 7 bases and J 0 bases, leaving 9 bases between the germline ends. The CDR3 loop spans 14 amino acids. The CDR3 DNA follows: TGTGCCAGCAAGGGCAGGACGAACACCGGGGAGCTGTTTTTT. Its protein product is CASKGRTNTGELFF.

This chain connects TRBV7-7 to TRBJ2-7; no definite D call. CDR3 size: 13 residues. Trimming took 1 base from V and 2 from J, leaving 6 bases between them. Germline CDR1 reads SSHAT; CDR2 reads FNYEAQ (reference sequence). CDR3 sequence: CASSLGAPYEQYF. The CDR3 nucleotides read TGTGCCAGCAGCTTAGGGGCTCCCTACGAGCAGTACTTC.

V and J are TRBV6-6 and TRBJ1-1, with D possibly matching TRBD1 (5 bases). Germline values: CDR1 MNHNY, CDR2 SVGAGI (reference sequence). V lost 0 bases and J lost 4, with 12 bases in between. The CDR3 is 15 residues long. This CDR3 is CASSYSWQGGTEAFF. The CDR3, as DNA: TGTGCCAGCAGTTACTCATGGCAGGGTGGCACTGAAGCTTTCTTT.

This clone was counted only a few times. The chain is built from TRBV10-3 and TRBJ2-7, with D perhaps matching TRBD2 (5 bases). CDR3 length equals 13 residues. Germline CDR1 ENHRY, CDR2 SYGVKD. V was shortened by 3 bases and J by 6 bases, with 12 bases between the two germline ends. CDR3 in DNA: TGTGCCATCAGTGAAGTCGGGGTCGGCGAGCAGTACTTC. This translates into CAISEVGVGEQYF.

This chain uses TRBV7-8 with TRBJ2-3, with a weak D call TRBD2 (6 bases). Germline CDR1 is SGHVS and CDR2 is FQNEAQ. With 1 base removed from V and 5 bases from J, the gap between germline ends came to 13 bases. The CDR3 has 15 residues. This CDR3 is CASSLDLASIDTQYF. Here the CDR3 DNA reads TGTGCCAGCAGCTTAGATCTAGCGTCGATAGATACGCAGTATTTT.

This chain links TRBV2 with TRBJ2-7; 9 positions agree with TRBD1. Germline-derived CDR1 and CDR2 are SNHLY and FYNNEI. The CDR3 loop spans 16 amino acids. V dropped 3 bases and J dropped 5; count of bases not matched to a gene: 11. For the CDR3, the DNA is TGTGCCAGCAGTGATCGCGCCGGGACAGGGTACGACGAGCAGTACTTC. Translated, it gives CASSDRAGTGYDEQYF. Full variable domain (rest looked up from reference TRBV2 and TRBJ2-7): EPEVTQTPSHQVTQMGQEVILRCVPISNHLYFYWYRQILGQKVEFLVSFYNNEISEKSEIFDDQFSVERPDGSNFTLKIRSTKLEDSAMYFCASSDRAGTGYDEQYFGPGTRLTVT.

The chain couples TRBV7-9 to TRBJ2-1; D assignment may be TRBD1 or TRBD2 (5 bases each). The CDR3 is 13 residues long. CDR1 and CDR2 (germline): SEHNR, FQNEAQ (reference sequence). The germline V and J ends were trimmed by 5 bases and 4 bases, with 9 bases remaining between them. The CDR3 sequence: CASSTRGYNEQFF. The DNA of the CDR3 is TGTGCCAGCAGCACGAGGGGTTACAATGAGCAGTTCTTC. Using reference TRBV7-9 and TRBJ2-1 for the parts outside the CDR3, the full variable domain is DTGVSQNPRHKITKRGQNVTFRCDPISEHNRLYWYRQTLGQGPEFLTYFQNEAQLEKSRLLSDRFSAERPKGSFSTLEIQRTEQGDSAMYLCASSTRGYNEQFFGPGTRLTVL.

The chain uses TRBV4-3 and TRBJ2-3; a possible D gene is TRBD2 (6 bases). The V gene's germline CDR1 is LGHNA and CDR2 YSLEER. The CDR3 is 16 amino acids. Deletions cut 0 bases from V and 5 bases from J, with 15 bases between. CDR3 DNA sequence: TGCGCCAGCAGCCAAGAAAGTCGCGGGGCCCAAGATACGCAGTATTTT. It yields the protein CASSQESRGAQDTQYF.

V and J are TRBV7-9 and TRBJ1-1; weak D call: TRBD1 (6 bases). The V and J ends lost 5 bases and 4 bases respectively, with 20 bases between them. This CDR3 has 16 residues. Germline CDR1 is SEHNR and CDR2 is FQNEAQ (reference sequence). Written as DNA, the CDR3 is TGTGCCAGCAGCCCCCCGGGGGCCCGGGGAGGCACTGAAGCTTTCTTT. Amino acids: CASSPPGARGGTEAFF.

Within the sample, this clone is medium-sized. The chain uses TRBV27 and TRBJ2-7; D remains ambiguous. The germline V gene encodes CDR1 MNHEY and CDR2 SMNVEV (reference sequence). Trimming took 5 bases from V and 7 from J, leaving 12 bases between them. CDR3 size: 12 residues. CDR3 nucleotide sequence: TGTGCCAGCAGTACCCCCTCCGGGGAGCAGTACTTC. It yields the protein CASSTPSGEQYF.